This T cell receptor (beta chain) was recovered during a study of identifying expanded T cells in peripheral blood. The study, taken as a whole, reports: Over approximately two and four weeks, about 17 and 20 clones changed, versus more than 1 between replicates. Two-week clone count variance significantly increased as total template count grew.

Repertoires were generated with immunoSEQ multiplex PCR, while TCRdb's copy carries only in-frame clones and drops some. The sample shows under 70,000 clones, about 89% of them seen only once. V dropped 1 base and J dropped 5 bases, with 12 bases sitting between them. This CDR3 spans 13 amino acids. The germline gives CDR1 GTSNPN, CDR2 SVGIG (reference sequence). About this clone itself: Its antigen is currently unknown.

The sample was blood. This sequence joins TRBV30 and TRBJ2-7; D could derive from TRBD1 or TRBD2 (6 bases each). This TCR was recovered from a person aged 18 to 70 in good health. CDR3 in DNA: TGTGCCTGGAGTGGGGGGCGGGGAGACGAGCAGTACTTC. It specifies CAWSGGRGDEQYF.